This entry describes one T cell receptor beta chain. The target antigen is unknown. This specimen belongs to a study of T-cell memory formation after mild COVID-19. Turning to the study itself: TCR clusters largely stayed donor specific. Findings and limits, study-wide: The authors left the SARS-CoV-2 specificity of second-wave clones peaking on day 37 unconfirmed. Pre-infection memory held some responding clones, suggesting pre-existing cross-reactive T cells responded.

TCRdb itself ran the 5' RACE reads through MiXCR, one entry per CDR3 protein. This table holds under 400,000 distinct CDR3 sequences, 20% to 25% found once. The CDR3 consists of 14 residues. Germline-derived CDR1 and CDR2 are SGHAT and FQNNGV. V was pared by 5 bases and J by 5 bases, with 13 bases between. This chain links TRBV11-2 with TRBJ2-1; D may be TRBD1 (5 bases). Sequenced sample: PBMCs or a T cell subset sorted from them (not recorded which). The TCR sequence derives from an adult woman who had mild COVID-19 (a few samples of this study predate the infection). Cell type and time point are not known. CDR3 DNA sequence: TGTGCCAGCAGCGAGGCAGGGCGGAACAATGAGCAGTTCTTC. Its protein is CASSEAGRNNEQFF.